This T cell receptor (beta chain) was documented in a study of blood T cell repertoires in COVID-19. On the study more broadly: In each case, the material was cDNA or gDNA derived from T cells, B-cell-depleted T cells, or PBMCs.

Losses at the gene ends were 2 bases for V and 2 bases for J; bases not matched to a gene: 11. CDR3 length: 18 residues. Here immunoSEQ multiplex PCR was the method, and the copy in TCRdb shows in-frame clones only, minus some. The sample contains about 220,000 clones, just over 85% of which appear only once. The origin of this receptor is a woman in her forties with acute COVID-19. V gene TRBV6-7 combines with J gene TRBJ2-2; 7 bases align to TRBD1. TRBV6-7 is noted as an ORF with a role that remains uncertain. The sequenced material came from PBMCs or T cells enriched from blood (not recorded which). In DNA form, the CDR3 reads TGTGCCAGCAGTTACCTACCCGGGGACAGAGACAACACCGGGGAGCTGTTTTTT. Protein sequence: CASSYLPGDRDNTGELFF.